This TCR beta chain stems from a study of shared clonotypes between healthy human individuals. Clones were read by immunoSEQ multiplex PCR, and TCRdb kept only the in-frame ones, dropping some. Of about 2.3 million clones listed, around 93% are singletons. CDR3 length: 15 amino acids. Germline CDR1 MNHNY, CDR2 SVGAGI (reference sequence). Deletions cut 6 bases from V and 7 bases from J, with 19 bases between. The origin of this receptor is a man aged 18 to 29 in good health. Some clones in this sample may be carry-over from other donors' samples. The V and J genes are TRBV6-6 and TRBJ2-1; either TRBD1 or TRBD2 may supply D (5 bases each). The source material was naive CD4+ T cells from PBMCs. Subset here: CD45RA+ positively selected. CDR3: CASSHRDVRYNEQFF. CDR3 nucleotides: TGTGCCAGCAGCCACCGGGACGTACGGTATAATGAGCAGTTCTTC.